This T cell receptor (beta chain) was obtained from a study of control samples from healthy donors and cancer patients. Assay used: immunoSEQ multiplex PCR; TCRdb lists only in-frame clones, some missing. The table has 150,000 to 200,000 clones, approximately 86% seen once. The CDR3 length is 13 residues. Trimming stripped 4 bases from V and 9 bases from J, with 13 bases between. The TCR sequence derives from a young man in good health. This rearrangement joins TRBV12-3 or TRBV12-4 to TRBJ2-1; D might be TRBD1 (6 bases). What was sequenced was blood. In DNA, the CDR3 is TGTGCCAGCAGTTCAGACAGGTCGAGTGAGCAGTTCTTC. Encoded protein: CASSSDRSSEQFF.